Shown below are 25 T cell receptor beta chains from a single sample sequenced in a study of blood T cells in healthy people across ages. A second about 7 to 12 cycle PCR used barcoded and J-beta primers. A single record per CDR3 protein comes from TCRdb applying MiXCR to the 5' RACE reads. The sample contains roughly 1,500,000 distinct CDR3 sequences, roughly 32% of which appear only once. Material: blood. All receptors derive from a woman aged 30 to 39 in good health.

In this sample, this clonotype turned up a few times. CDR3 loop: CASSQDAGANVLTF. In DNA form, the CDR3 reads TGTGCCAGCAGCCAAGATGCTGGGGCCAACGTCCTGACTTTC. The chain employs TRBV3-1 and TRBJ2-6; D is unresolved. Germline V gene sequence: CDR1 LGHDT, CDR2 YNNKEL (reference sequence). The CDR3 is 14 residues long. V dropped 0 bases and J dropped 2 bases, with 2 bases sitting between them. Full variable domain (rest looked up from reference TRBV3-1 and TRBJ2-6): DTAVSQTPKYLVTQMGNDKSIKCEQNLGHDTMYWYKQDSKKFLKIMFSYNNKELIINETVPNRFSPKSPDKAHLNLHINSLELGDSAVYFCASSQDAGANVLTFGAGSRLTVL.

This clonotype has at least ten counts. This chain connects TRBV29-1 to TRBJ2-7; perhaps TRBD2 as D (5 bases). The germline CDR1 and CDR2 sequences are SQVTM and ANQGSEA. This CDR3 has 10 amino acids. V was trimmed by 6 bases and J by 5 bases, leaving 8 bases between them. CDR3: CSVGDNEQYF. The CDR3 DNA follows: TGCAGCGTCGGGGATAACGAGCAGTACTTC.

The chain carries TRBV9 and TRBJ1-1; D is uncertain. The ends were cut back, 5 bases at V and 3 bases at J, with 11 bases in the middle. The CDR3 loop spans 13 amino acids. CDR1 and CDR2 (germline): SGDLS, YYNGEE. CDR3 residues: CASSSDWYTEAFF. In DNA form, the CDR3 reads TGTGCCAGCAGTAGCGACTGGTACACTGAAGCTTTCTTT.

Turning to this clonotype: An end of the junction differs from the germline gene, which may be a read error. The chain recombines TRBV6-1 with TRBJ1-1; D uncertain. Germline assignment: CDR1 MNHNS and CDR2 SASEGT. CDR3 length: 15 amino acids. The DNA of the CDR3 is TGTGTCAGCAGTGAAGCGCTGGAGGGGAACACTGAAGCTTTCTTT. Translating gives CVSSEALEGNTEAFF.

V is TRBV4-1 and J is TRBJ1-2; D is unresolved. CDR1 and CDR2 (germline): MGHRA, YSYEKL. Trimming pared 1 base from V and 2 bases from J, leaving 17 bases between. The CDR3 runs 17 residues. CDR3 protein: CASSQGEVLTANYGYTF. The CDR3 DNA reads TGCGCCAGCAGCCAAGGGGAGGTTCTTACAGCAAACTATGGCTACACCTTC.

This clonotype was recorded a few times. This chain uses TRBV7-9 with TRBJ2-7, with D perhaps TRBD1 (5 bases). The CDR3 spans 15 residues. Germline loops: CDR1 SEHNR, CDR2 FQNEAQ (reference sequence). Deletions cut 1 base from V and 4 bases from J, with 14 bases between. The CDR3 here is CASSLGVTAAYEQYF. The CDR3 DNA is TGTGCCAGCAGCTTAGGGGTGACAGCCGCATACGAGCAGTACTTC.

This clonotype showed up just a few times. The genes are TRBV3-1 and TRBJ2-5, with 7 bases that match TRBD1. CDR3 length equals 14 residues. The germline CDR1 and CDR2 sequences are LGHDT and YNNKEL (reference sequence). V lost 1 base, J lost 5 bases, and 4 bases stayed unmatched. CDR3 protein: CASSQGQGTETQYF. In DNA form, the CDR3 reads TGTGCCAGCAGCCAAGGACAGGGAACGGAGACCCAGTACTTC.

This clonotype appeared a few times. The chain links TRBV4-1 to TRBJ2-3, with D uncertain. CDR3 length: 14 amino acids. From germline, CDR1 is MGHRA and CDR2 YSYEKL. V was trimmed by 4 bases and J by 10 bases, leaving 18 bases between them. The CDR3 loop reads CASSPEGPLLAQYF. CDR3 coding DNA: TGCGCCAGCAGCCCCGAAGGACCCCTTCTTGCGCAGTATTTT.

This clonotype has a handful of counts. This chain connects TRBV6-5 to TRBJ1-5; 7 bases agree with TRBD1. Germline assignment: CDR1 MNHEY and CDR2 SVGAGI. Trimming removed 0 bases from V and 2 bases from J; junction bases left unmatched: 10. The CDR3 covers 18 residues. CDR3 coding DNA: TGTGCCAGCAGTTACTCTGCCAGGGGGTCCCTTGGCAATCAGCCCCAGCATTTT. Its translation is CASSYSARGSLGNQPQHF.

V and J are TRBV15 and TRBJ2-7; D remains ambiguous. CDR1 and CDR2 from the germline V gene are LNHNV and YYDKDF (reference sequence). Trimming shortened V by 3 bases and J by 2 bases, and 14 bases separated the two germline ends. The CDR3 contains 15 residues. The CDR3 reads CATSSAQRGTYEQYF. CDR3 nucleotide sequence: TGTGCCACCAGCAGCGCCCAGCGCGGAACCTACGAGCAGTACTTC.

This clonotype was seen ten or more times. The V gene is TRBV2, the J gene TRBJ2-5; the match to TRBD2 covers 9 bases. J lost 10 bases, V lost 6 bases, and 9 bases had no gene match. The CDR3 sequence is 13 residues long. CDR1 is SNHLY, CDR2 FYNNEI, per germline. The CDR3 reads CASRSSGVGDQYF. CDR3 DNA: TGTGCCAGCAGATCTAGCGGGGTGGGAGACCAGTACTTC.

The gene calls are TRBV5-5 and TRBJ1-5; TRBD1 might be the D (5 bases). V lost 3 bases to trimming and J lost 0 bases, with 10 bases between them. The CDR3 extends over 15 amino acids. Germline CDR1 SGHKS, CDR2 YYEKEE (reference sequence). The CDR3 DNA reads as TGTGCCAGCAGCTGGGGCCTAGGTAGCAATCAGCCCCAGCATTTT. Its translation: CASSWGLGSNQPQHF.

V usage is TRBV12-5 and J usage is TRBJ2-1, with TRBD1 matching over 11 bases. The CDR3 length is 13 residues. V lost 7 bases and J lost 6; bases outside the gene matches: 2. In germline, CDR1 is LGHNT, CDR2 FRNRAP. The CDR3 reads CASAGTGGNEQFF. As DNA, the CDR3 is TGTGCTAGTGCCGGGACAGGGGGCAATGAGCAGTTCTTC.

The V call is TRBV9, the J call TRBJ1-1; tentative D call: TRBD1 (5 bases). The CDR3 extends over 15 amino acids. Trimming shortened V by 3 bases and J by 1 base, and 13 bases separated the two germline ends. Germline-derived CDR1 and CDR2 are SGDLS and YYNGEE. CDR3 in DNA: TGTGCCAGCAGCGATCAAGGGGACCCGAACACTGAAGCTTTCTTT. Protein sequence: CASSDQGDPNTEAFF.

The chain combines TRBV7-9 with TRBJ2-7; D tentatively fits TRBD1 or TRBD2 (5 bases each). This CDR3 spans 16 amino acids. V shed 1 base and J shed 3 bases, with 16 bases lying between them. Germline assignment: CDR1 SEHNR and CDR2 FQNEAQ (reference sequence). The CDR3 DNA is TGTGCCAGCAGCTTAGGGGCCGGGGCGAGAGTCTACGAGCAGTACTTC. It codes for CASSLGAGARVYEQYF.

As DNA, the CDR3 is TGCGCCAGCAGCCAAGAGACAGGAACTAATGAAAAACTGTTTTTT. The encoded protein is CASSQETGTNEKLFF. The chain has TRBV4-1 and TRBJ1-4; possible D gene TRBD1, 6 bases. The CDR3 has 15 residues. V was pared by 0 bases and J by 1 base, with 6 bases between. Germline V gives CDR1 MGHRA, CDR2 YSYEKL.

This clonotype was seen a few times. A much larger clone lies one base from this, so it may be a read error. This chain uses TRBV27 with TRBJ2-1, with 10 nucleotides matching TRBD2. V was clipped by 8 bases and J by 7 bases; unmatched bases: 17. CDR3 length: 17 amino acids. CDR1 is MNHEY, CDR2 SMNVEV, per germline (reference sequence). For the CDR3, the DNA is TGTGCCAGCCGGGGACTAGCGTCCCCCAAGCGACTGAATGAGCAGTTCTTC. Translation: CASRGLASPKRLNEQFF.

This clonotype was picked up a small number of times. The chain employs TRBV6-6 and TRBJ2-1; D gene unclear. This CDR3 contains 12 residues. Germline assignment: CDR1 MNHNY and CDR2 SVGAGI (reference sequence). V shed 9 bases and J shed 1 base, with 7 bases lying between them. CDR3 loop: CASCGSYNEQFF. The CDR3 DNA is TGTGCCAGTTGTGGATCCTACAATGAGCAGTTCTTC.

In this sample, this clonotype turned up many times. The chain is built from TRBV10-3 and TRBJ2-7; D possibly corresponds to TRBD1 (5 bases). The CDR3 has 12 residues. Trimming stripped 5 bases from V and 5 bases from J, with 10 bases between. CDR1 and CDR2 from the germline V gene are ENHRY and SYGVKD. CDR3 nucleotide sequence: TGTGCCATCAGTCCTGACAGCCACGAGCAGTACTTC. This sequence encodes CAISPDSHEQYF.

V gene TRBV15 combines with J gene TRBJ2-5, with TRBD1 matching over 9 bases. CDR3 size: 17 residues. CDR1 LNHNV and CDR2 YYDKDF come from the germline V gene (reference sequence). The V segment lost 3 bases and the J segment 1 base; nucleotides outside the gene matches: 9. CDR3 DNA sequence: TGTGCCACCAGCAGGGACCCTGGGACAGGGTGCCAAGAGACCCAGTACTTC. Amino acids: CATSRDPGTGCQETQYF.

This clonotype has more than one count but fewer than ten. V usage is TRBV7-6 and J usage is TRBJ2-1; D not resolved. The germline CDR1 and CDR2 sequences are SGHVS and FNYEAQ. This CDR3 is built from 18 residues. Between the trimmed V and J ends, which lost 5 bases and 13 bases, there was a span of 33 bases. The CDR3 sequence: CASSPLGGRALNNWNQFF. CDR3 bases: TGTGCCAGCAGCCCCCTGGGTGGTCGCGCCCTCAACAACTGGAACCAGTTCTTC.

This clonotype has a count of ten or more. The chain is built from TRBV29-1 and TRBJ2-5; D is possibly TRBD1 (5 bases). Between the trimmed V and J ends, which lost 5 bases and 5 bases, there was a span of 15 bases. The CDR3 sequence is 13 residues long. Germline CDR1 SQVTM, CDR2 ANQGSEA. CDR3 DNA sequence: TGCAGCGTTCACCCAGGGCCTACGGAGACCCAGTACTTC. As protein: CSVHPGPTETQYF.

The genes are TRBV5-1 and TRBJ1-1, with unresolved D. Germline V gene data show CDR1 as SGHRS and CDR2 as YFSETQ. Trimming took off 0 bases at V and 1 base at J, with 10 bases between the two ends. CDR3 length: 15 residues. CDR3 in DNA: TGCGCCAGCAGCTTGGACGGAGTCAAGAACACTGAAGCTTTCTTT. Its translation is CASSLDGVKNTEAFF.

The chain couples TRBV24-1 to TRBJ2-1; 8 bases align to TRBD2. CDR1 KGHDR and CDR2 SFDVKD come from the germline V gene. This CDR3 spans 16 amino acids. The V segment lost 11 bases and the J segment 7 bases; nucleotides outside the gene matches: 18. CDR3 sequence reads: CASQPGGGGGKNEQFF. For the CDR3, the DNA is TGTGCCAGCCAGCCCGGGGGGGGCGGGGGAAAGAATGAGCAGTTCTTC.

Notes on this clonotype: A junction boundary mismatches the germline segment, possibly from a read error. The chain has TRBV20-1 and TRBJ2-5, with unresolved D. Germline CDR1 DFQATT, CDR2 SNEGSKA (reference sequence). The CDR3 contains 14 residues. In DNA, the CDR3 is TGCAGTGCTAGAGGGGTCGGGCTTTTAGAGTCCCAGTACTTC. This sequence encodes CSARGVGLLESQYF.